This T cell receptor (beta chain) comes out of a study of chemoradiotherapy in HPV16-positive cancers. Across the whole study: Candidate HPV-specific T-cell clones and common TCR motifs came from functional assays in a couple of HPV16-positive patients.

Study results and limitations: Candidate HPV-specific clones and E7-related TCR motifs grew in tumor during treatment.

Profiling relied on immunoSEQ multiplex PCR, and the TCRdb table lists in-frame clones only, not all of them. Altogether more than 12,000 clones are present, just over 90% being singletons, with the ten largest covering less than 3%. CDR3 size: 14 residues. The V and J ends lost 2 bases and 1 base respectively, with 6 bases between them. Germline-derived CDR1 and CDR2 are SGHTA and FQGNSA. Remarks on this clone: Its antigen remains unknown.

The sequence derives from a human donor with HPV-associated anogenital cancer. Sequenced here: blood, sampled from a patient who underwent chemoradiotherapy. The chain recombines TRBV7-2 with TRBJ2-1; a weak D match, TRBD2 (5 bases). In DNA form, the CDR3 reads TGTGCCAGCAGCTTACGGGGATCCTACAATGAGCAGTTCTTC. It encodes CASSLRGSYNEQFF.